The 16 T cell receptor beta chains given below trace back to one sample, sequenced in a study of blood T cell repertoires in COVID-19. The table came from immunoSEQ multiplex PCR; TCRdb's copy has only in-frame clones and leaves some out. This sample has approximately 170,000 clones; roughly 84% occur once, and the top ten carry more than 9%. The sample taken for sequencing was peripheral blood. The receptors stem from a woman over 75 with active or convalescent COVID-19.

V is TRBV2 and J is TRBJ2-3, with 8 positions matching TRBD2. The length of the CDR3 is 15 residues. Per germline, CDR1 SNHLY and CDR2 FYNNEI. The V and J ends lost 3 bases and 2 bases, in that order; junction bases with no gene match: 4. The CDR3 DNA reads TGTGCCAGCAGTGAGAGGCGGGGGGCCACAGATACGCAGTATTTT. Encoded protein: CASSERRGATDTQYF.

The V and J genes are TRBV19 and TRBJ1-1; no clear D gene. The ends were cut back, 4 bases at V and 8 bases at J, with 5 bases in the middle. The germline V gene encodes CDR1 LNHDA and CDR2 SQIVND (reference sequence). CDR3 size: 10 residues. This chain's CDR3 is CASSREEAFF. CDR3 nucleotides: TGTGCCAGTAGTAGGGAGGAAGCTTTCTTT.

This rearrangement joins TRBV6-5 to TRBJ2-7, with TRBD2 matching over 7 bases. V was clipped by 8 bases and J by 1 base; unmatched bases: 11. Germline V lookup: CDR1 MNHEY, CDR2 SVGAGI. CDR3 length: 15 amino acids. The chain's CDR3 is CASYGRGSWSYEQYF. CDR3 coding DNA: TGTGCCAGCTATGGGCGGGGGTCTTGGTCCTACGAGCAGTACTTC.

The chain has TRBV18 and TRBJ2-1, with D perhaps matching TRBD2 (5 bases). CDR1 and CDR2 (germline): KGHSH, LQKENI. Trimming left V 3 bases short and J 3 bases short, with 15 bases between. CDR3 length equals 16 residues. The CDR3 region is CASSPPPGIDYNEQFF. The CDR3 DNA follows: TGTGCCAGCTCACCCCCCCCGGGGATAGACTACAATGAGCAGTTCTTC.

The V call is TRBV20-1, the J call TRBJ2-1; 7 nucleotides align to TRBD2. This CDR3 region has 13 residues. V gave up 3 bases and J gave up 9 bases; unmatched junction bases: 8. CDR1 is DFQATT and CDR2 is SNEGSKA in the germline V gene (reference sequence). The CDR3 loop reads CSASGRESPEQFF. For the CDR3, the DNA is TGCAGTGCTAGTGGGCGGGAGTCACCTGAGCAGTTCTTC.

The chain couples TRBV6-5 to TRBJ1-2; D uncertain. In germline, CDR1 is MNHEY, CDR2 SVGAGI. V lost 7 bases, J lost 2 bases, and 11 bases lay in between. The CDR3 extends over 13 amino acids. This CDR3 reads CASTPGRNYGYTF. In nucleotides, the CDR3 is TGTGCCAGCACCCCGGGAAGAAACTATGGCTACACCTTC.

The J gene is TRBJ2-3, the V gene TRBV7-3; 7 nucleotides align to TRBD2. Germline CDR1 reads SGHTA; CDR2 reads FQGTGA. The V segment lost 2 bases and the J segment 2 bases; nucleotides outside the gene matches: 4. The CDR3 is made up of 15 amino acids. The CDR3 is CASSLASGYTDTQYF. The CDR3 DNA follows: TGTGCCAGCAGCTTAGCTAGCGGTTACACAGATACGCAGTATTTT.

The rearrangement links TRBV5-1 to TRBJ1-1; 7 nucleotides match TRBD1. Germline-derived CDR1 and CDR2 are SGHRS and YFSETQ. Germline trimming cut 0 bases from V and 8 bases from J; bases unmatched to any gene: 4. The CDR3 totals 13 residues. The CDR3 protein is CASSLDRGIEAFF. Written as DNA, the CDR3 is TGCGCCAGCAGCTTGGACAGGGGAATCGAAGCTTTCTTT.

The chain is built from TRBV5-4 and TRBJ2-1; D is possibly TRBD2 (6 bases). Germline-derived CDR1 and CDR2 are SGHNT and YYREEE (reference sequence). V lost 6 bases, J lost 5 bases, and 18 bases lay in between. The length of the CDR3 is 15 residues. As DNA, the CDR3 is TGTGCCAGCACGGCCGGGATTGGGGGGAACAATGAGCAGTTCTTC. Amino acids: CASTAGIGGNNEQFF.

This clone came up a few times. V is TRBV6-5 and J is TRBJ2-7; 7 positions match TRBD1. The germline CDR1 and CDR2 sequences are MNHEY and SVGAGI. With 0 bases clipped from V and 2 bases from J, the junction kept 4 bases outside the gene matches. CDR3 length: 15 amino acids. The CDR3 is CASSYSGTVPYEQYF. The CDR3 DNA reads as TGTGCCAGCAGTTACTCCGGGACAGTTCCCTACGAGCAGTACTTC.

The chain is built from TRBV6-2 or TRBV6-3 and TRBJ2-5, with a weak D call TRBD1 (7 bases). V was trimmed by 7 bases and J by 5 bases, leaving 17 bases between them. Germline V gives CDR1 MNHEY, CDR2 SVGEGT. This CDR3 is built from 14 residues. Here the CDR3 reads CASTPQGGLETQYF. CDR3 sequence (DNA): TGTGCCAGCACCCCGCAGGGGGGCCTGGAGACCCAGTACTTC.

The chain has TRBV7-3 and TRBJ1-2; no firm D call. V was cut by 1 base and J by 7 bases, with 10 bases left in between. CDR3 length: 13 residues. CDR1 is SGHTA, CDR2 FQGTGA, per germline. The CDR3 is CASSLMGGSGYTF. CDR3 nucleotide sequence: TGTGCCAGCAGCTTAATGGGAGGTAGTGGCTACACCTTC.

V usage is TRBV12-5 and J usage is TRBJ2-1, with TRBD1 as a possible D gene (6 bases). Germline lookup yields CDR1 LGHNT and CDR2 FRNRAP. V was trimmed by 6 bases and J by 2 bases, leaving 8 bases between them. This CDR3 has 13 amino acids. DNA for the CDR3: TGTGCTAGTGGGCGGACAGCCTACAATGAGCAGTTCTTC. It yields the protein CASGRTAYNEQFF.

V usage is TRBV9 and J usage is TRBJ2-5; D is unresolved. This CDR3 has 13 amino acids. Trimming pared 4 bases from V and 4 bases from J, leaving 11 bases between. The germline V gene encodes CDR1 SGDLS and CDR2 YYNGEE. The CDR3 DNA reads TGTGCCAGCAGCCCCCGATTAGCAGAGACCCAGTACTTC. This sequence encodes CASSPRLAETQYF.

The CDR3 reads CASSPQGQGYLYEQYF. The CDR3 nucleotides read TGTGCCAGCTCACCACAGGGACAGGGATACCTCTACGAGCAGTACTTC. The J gene is TRBJ2-7, the V gene TRBV18, with TRBD1 matching over 9 bases. This CDR3 is built from 16 residues. Per germline, CDR1 KGHSH and CDR2 LQKENI. V lost 1 base, J lost 3 bases, and 7 bases stayed unmatched.

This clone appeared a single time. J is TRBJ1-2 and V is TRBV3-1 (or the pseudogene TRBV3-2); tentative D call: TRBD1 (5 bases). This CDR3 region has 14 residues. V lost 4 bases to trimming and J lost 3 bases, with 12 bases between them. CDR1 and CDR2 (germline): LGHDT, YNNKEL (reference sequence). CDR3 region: CASSPRQTHYGYTF. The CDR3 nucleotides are TGTGCCAGCAGCCCTCGACAGACCCACTATGGCTACACCTTC.